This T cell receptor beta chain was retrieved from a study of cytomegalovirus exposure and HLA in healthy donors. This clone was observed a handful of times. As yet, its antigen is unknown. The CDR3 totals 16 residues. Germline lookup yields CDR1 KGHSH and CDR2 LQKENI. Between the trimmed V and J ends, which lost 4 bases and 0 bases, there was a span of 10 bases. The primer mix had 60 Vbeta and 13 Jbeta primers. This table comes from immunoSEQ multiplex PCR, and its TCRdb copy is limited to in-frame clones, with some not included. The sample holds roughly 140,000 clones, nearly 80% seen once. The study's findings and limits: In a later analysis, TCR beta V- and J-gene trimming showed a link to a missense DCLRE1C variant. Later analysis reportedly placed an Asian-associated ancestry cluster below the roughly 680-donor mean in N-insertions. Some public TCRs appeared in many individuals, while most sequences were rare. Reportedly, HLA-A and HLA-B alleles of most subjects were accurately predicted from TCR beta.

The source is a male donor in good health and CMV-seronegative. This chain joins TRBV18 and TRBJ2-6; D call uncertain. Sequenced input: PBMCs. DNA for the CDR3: TGTGCCAGCTCACTACTCGACAACTCTGGGGCCAACGTCCTGACTTTC. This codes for CASSLLDNSGANVLTF. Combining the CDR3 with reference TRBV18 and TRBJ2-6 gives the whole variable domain NAGVMQNPRHLVRRRGQEARLRCSPMKGHSHVYWYRQLPEEGLKFMVYLQKENIIDESGMPKERFSAEFPKEGPSILRIQQVVRGDSAAYFCASSLLDNSGANVLTFGAGSRLTVL.